Each of the 22 T cell receptor beta chains below was sequenced from the same sample in a study of radiotherapy plus CTLA-4 blockade in lung cancer. The protocol was immunoSEQ multiplex PCR, while the TCRdb copy is restricted to in-frame clones and leaves out a portion. Seen here are under 110,000 clones, about 84% observed once, and the top ten hold less than 2.5%. The material sequenced was peripheral blood, taken from a patient treated with radiotherapy plus ipilimumab. The receptors here all came from a human donor with non-small cell lung cancer that progressed on radiotherapy plus ipilimumab. Some clones in this sample may be carry-over from other donors' samples.

The chain has TRBV7-3 and TRBJ2-1; D is ambiguous. V was cut by 5 bases and J by 9 bases, with 14 bases left in between. The CDR3 is 13 amino acids. Looked up from germline, CDR1 is SGHTA and CDR2 is FQGTGA. The CDR3 spells CASSLNKIGEQFF. The CDR3 DNA reads as TGTGCCAGCAGCCTTAACAAGATCGGTGAGCAGTTCTTC.

Details on this clone: Distinct nucleotide sequences in the sample also encode this CDR3. V usage is TRBV27 and J usage is TRBJ2-3; D gene uncertain. The CDR3 spans 15 residues. CDR1 MNHEY and CDR2 SMNVEV come from the germline V gene (reference sequence). V shed 3 bases and J shed 0 bases, with 10 bases lying between them. In DNA form, the CDR3 reads TGTGCCAGCAGTTTCTATTCGCCTAGCACAGATACGCAGTATTTT. Translation: CASSFYSPSTDTQYF.

The chain employs TRBV10-3 and TRBJ1-6; a weak D match, TRBD1 (6 bases). Germline V gene data show CDR1 as ENHRY and CDR2 as SYGVKD. The CDR3 loop spans 15 amino acids. V was cut by 3 bases and J by 10 bases, with 16 bases left in between. The CDR3 sequence is CAISEAGTSGSPLHF. CDR3 in DNA: TGTGCCATCAGTGAAGCCGGGACATCGGGCTCACCCCTCCACTTT.

The chain combines TRBV5-4 with TRBJ1-4; D not certain. V was clipped by 0 bases and J by 0 bases, with 6 bases between them. Per germline, CDR1 SGHNT and CDR2 YYREEE (reference sequence). CDR3 length: 15 amino acids. CDR3 DNA sequence: TGTGCCAGCAGCTTGGGGCAGACAACTAATGAAAAACTGTTTTTT. Its translation: CASSLGQTTNEKLFF.

The chain carries TRBV4-2 and TRBJ2-3, with a weak D call TRBD2 (6 bases). Deletions cut 6 bases from V and 0 bases from J, with 13 bases between. Germline CDR1 reads LGHNA; CDR2 reads YNFKEQ. The CDR3 runs 15 residues. This CDR3 is CASSRDWGSTDTQYF. Written as DNA, the CDR3 is TGTGCCAGCAGTCGGGACTGGGGTAGCACAGATACGCAGTATTTT.

The V gene is TRBV4-1, the J gene TRBJ2-1, with 8 bases identical to TRBD1. The germline gives CDR1 MGHRA, CDR2 YSYEKL. This CDR3 contains 15 residues. The V gene end was trimmed by 0 bases and the J gene end by 2 bases; junction bases not matched to a gene: 0. The CDR3 reads CASSQDRGPYNEQFF. The CDR3 coding sequence is TGCGCCAGCAGCCAAGACAGGGGGCCCTACAATGAGCAGTTCTTC.

The V call is TRBV5-1, the J call TRBJ2-1; 10 bases fit TRBD2. This CDR3 contains 16 residues. Per the germline V gene, CDR1 is SGHRS and CDR2 is YFSETQ. The trim removed 0 bases at V and 8 bases at J, leaving 8 bases unmatched. The CDR3 region is CASSLAERGGEDEQFF. CDR3 DNA sequence: TGCGCCAGCAGCTTGGCAGAGCGGGGGGGCGAAGATGAGCAGTTCTTC.

V gene TRBV6-5 combines with J gene TRBJ2-7; D is tentatively TRBD1 or TRBD2 (5 bases each). Germline V CDR1 and CDR2: MNHEY, SVGAGI. Trimming cost V 8 bases and J 7 bases, with 15 bases left between them. There are 12 residues in the CDR3. The CDR3 nucleotides read TGTGCCAGCGGGGACCGCGGATTAGAGCAGTACTTC. Residues: CASGDRGLEQYF.

V and J are TRBV6-5 and TRBJ2-1; unclear D gene. V was shortened by 0 bases and J by 1 base, with 10 bases between the two germline ends. The CDR3 is 16 residues long. Germline-derived CDR1 and CDR2 are MNHEY and SVGAGI. The CDR3 region has the DNA TGTGCCAGCAGTTACTCGGAGCAAAGGTCCTACAATGAGCAGTTCTTC. It codes for CASSYSEQRSYNEQFF.

The chain joins TRBV7-2 to TRBJ1-2; 9 positions match TRBD1. This CDR3 region has 14 residues. From germline, CDR1 is SGHTA and CDR2 FQGNSA. Trimming cost V 4 bases and J 8 bases; bases outside gene matches: 8. The CDR3: CASSSAGQGWGYTF. In DNA, the CDR3 is TGTGCCAGCAGCTCTGCGGGACAGGGTTGGGGCTACACCTTC.

This clone appeared a single time. V is TRBV29-1 and J is TRBJ2-3, with D perhaps matching TRBD1 (5 bases). The germline gives CDR1 SQVTM, CDR2 ANQGSEA. This CDR3 is 13 amino acids long. The ends were cut back, 1 base at V and 3 bases at J, with 8 bases in the middle. DNA of the CDR3: TGCAGCGTTGAAGTGGGGCCAACAGATACGCAGTATTTT. Translated: CSVEVGPTDTQYF.

The rearrangement joins TRBV11-3 to TRBJ2-7; 10 nucleotides line up with TRBD2. This CDR3 region has 15 residues. The germline CDR1 and CDR2 sequences are SGHNT and YENEEA. With 1 base clipped from V and 5 bases from J, the junction kept 5 bases outside the gene matches. The DNA for the CDR3 is TGTGCCAGCAGCTTAGCCGGGACTAGCGTGCACGAGCAGTACTTC. This encodes CASSLAGTSVHEQYF. Looking up the rest from reference TRBV11-3 and TRBJ2-7 gives the full variable domain: EAGVVQSPRYKIIEKKQPVAFWCNPISGHNTLYWYLQNLGQGPELLIRYENEEAVDDSQLPKDRFSAERLKGVDSTLKIQPAELGDSAVYLCASSLAGTSVHEQYFGPGTRLTVT.

The chain is built from TRBV15 and TRBJ1-6, with TRBD1 identical over 8 bases. The CDR3 loop spans 17 amino acids. The trim removed 0 bases at V and 10 bases at J, leaving 11 bases unmatched. From germline, CDR1 is LNHNV and CDR2 YYDKDF (reference sequence). CDR3 sequence (DNA): TGTGCCACCAGCAGAGATTGGGGACAGGTCGGACCGTCACCCCTCCACTTT. This gives the protein CATSRDWGQVGPSPLHF.

The chain uses TRBV29-1 and TRBJ1-1, with D possibly TRBD1 on 5 matching bases. CDR3 length: 14 amino acids. Trimming left V 2 bases short and J 2 bases short, with 12 bases between. Germline CDR1 reads SQVTM; CDR2 reads ANQGSEA. DNA for the CDR3: TGCAGCGTTGAACCGCCAGGGTTTAACACTGAAGCTTTCTTT. This sequence encodes CSVEPPGFNTEAFF.

The V gene is TRBV4-3, the J gene TRBJ1-6; D remains unclear. The CDR3 is 14 amino acids. The V gene lost 3 bases and the J gene lost 0 bases, with 3 bases spanning the gap. Germline V gene data show CDR1 as LGHNA and CDR2 as YSLEER. In DNA, the CDR3 is TGCGCCAGCAGCCAGAGCTCCTATAATTCACCCCTCCACTTT. Residues: CASSQSSYNSPLHF.

The chain combines TRBV5-1 with TRBJ2-1, with D possibly TRBD2 on 6 matching bases. CDR3 length equals 12 residues. The V end was cut by 3 bases, the J end by 7 bases, with 8 bases between. Germline V gene lookup returns CDR1 SGHRS and CDR2 YFSETQ. The CDR3: CASSWEANEQFF. Here the CDR3 DNA reads TGCGCCAGCAGCTGGGAGGCGAATGAGCAGTTCTTC.

The chain combines TRBV7-3 with TRBJ1-2; 8 bases line up with TRBD1. Germline lookup yields CDR1 SGHTA and CDR2 FQGTGA. J gave up 7 bases and V 5 bases, and 15 bases lay outside the gene matches. CDR3 length: 16 amino acids. CDR3 sequence: CASSPGGQGAIFGYTF. The CDR3 coding sequence is TGTGCCAGCAGCCCTGGAGGGCAGGGGGCGATTTTTGGCTACACCTTC.

The chain employs TRBV2 and TRBJ2-5; TRBD1 is a possible D gene (6 bases). The CDR3 is 13 amino acids. CDR1 is SNHLY, CDR2 FYNNEI, per germline. The ends were cut back, 7 bases at V and 3 bases at J, with 12 bases in the middle. The CDR3 DNA is TGTGCCAGCAAGGTTCGGACAGAAGAGACCCAGTACTTC. It yields the protein CASKVRTEETQYF.

The rearrangement links TRBV5-6 to TRBJ1-5; 7 bases map to TRBD1. The germline gives CDR1 SGHDT, CDR2 YYEEEE. V was pared by 4 bases and J by 0 bases, with 4 bases of the junction left unmatched. CDR3 length equals 15 residues. The CDR3 spells CASSDRVYSNQPQHF. As DNA, the CDR3 is TGTGCCAGCAGCGACAGGGTTTATAGCAATCAGCCCCAGCATTTT.

V gene TRBV9 combines with J gene TRBJ1-2, with no clear D. The germline V and J ends were trimmed by 4 bases and 2 bases, with 12 bases remaining between them. This CDR3 is 14 amino acids long. The germline V gene has CDR1 SGDLS and CDR2 YYNGEE. The CDR3 is CASSRREGNYGYTF. CDR3 sequence (DNA): TGTGCCAGCAGCCGGAGGGAGGGCAACTATGGCTACACCTTC.

The rearrangement joins TRBV10-3 to TRBJ1-1; 10 positions agree with TRBD1. Trimming at V came to 7 bases and at J to 3 bases, leaving 5 bases not matched to a gene. Germline CDR1 reads ENHRY; CDR2 reads SYGVKD. This CDR3 contains 14 residues. The CDR3 bases are TGTGCCATCACCAGACAGGGGGCGGACACTGAAGCTTTCTTT. Translation: CAITRQGADTEAFF.

This rearrangement joins TRBV6-5 to TRBJ2-3, with D unclear. Germline V gene data show CDR1 as MNHEY and CDR2 as SVGAGI. V was trimmed by 0 bases and J by 2 bases, leaving 12 bases between them. CDR3 size: 16 residues. CDR3 DNA: TGTGCCAGCAGTTACTCGGCCGGTGAATTCACAGATACGCAGTATTTT. It is translated as CASSYSAGEFTDTQYF.